These 25 T cell receptor beta chains came from one sample sequenced in a study of T cell repertoires in cytomegalovirus infection. Via MiXCR, TCRdb re-called the reads, giving one row per CDR3 protein. The table includes about 830,000 distinct CDR3 sequences, 32% detected once. The antigens of these receptors remain unknown. Here the sequenced sample was cultured CD8+ T cells from PBMCs, taken from culture after CMV antigen stimulation. The source is a human donor in good health (CMV status not recorded). Some clones in this sample may be carry-over from other donors' samples.

The sample holds a few counts of this clonotype. This chain uses TRBV28 with TRBJ2-2; D not certain. CDR3 length equals 15 residues. Germline V gene data show CDR1 as MDHEN and CDR2 as SYDVKM. The V end lost 5 bases, the J end lost 4 bases, and 14 bases lay between the germline ends. The CDR3 sequence is CASSPPLWATGELFF. In nucleotides, the CDR3 is TGTGCCAGCAGTCCCCCACTATGGGCCACCGGGGAGCTGTTTTTT. Full variable domain (outside the CDR3, taken from reference TRBV28 and TRBJ2-2): DVKVTQSSRYLVKRTGEKVFLECVQDMDHENMFWYRQDPGLGLRLIYFSYDVKMKEKGDIPEGYSVSREKKERFSLILESASTNQTSMYLCASSPPLWATGELFFGEGSRLTVL.

The chain recombines TRBV5-5 with TRBJ2-7; 10 bases match TRBD1. V lost 3 bases and J lost 5; bases outside the gene matches: 5. Germline CDR1 SGHKS, CDR2 YYEKEE (reference sequence). This CDR3 is built from 14 residues. The CDR3 nucleotides are TGTGCCAGCAGCTCGACAGGGGGCCTGGACGAGCAGTACGTC. It yields the protein CASSSTGGLDEQYV.

The chain uses TRBV28 and TRBJ2-5; possibly TRBD2 for D (6 bases). Germline V gene lookup returns CDR1 MDHEN and CDR2 SYDVKM. Trimming took 4 bases from V and 2 from J, leaving 14 bases between them. The length of the CDR3 is 15 residues. The CDR3 DNA reads as TGTGCCAGCAGTTCTACGGGACTGATTCAAGAGACCCAGTACTTC. This gives the protein CASSSTGLIQETQYF.

This sequence joins TRBV27 and TRBJ2-7; the match to TRBD1 covers 10 bases. Losses at the gene ends were 5 bases for V and 3 bases for J; bases not matched to a gene: 7. Per germline, CDR1 MNHEY and CDR2 SMNVEV (reference sequence). CDR3 length: 15 amino acids. Written as DNA, the CDR3 is TGTGCCAGCAGTCCAGGGACAGGGGTCTTCTACGAGCAGTACTTC. As protein: CASSPGTGVFYEQYF.

The J gene is TRBJ1-2, the V gene TRBV10-3, with 8 bases aligning to TRBD1. CDR3 size: 17 residues. V shed 1 base and J 4 bases; nucleotides not matched to a gene: 11. Germline V gene data show CDR1 as ENHRY and CDR2 as SYGVKD. CDR3 in DNA: TGTGCCATCAGTGAGTTGTACCGGGACAGGCCGTCCTATGGCTACACCTTC. Translation: CAISELYRDRPSYGYTF.

This clonotype was detected many times. The chain carries TRBV7-9 and TRBJ2-1, with D uncertain. Trimming left V 5 bases short and J 8 bases short, with 10 bases between. The CDR3 covers 12 residues. CDR1 is SEHNR, CDR2 FQNEAQ, per germline (reference sequence). This CDR3 is CASSVQRDEQFF. The CDR3 region has the DNA TGTGCCAGCAGCGTACAAAGGGATGAGCAGTTCTTC.

To note about this clonotype: At one end, the junction sequence differs from germline, possibly due to a read error. The chain recombines TRBV12-3 or TRBV12-4 with TRBJ2-6, with D perhaps assigned TRBD1 or TRBD2 (6 bases each). The CDR3 spans 21 residues. This CDR3 is CVSSFHLVSGQPRSGANVLTF. The CDR3 region has the DNA TGTGTCAGCAGTTTTCATTTGGTTAGCGGACAGCCCCGCTCTGGGGCCAACGTCCTGACTTTC.

The chain recombines TRBV6-6 with TRBJ1-3, with unresolved D. CDR1 and CDR2 from the germline V gene are MNHNY and SVGAGI (reference sequence). Trimming took 4 bases from V and 4 from J, leaving 17 bases between them. The length of the CDR3 is 16 residues. CDR3 DNA sequence: TGTGCCAGCAGTTCCCTCCAGGCGGAGTGGGGAAACACCATATATTTT. It encodes CASSSLQAEWGNTIYF.

This clonotype appeared many times. The V gene is TRBV12-3 or TRBV12-4, the J gene TRBJ2-2; no definite D call. V was cut by 10 bases and J by 1 base, with 7 bases left in between. The CDR3 totals 12 residues. The CDR3 region is CAILGNTGELFF. In DNA, the CDR3 is TGTGCCATCCTGGGGAACACCGGGGAGCTGTTTTTT.

This clonotype appeared a few times. The V gene is TRBV4-2, the J gene TRBJ1-1; a weak D match, TRBD1 (5 bases). CDR1 LGHNA and CDR2 YNFKEQ come from the germline V gene. The CDR3 contains 14 residues. V lost 4 bases and J lost 7, with 16 bases in between. The CDR3 bases are TGTGCCAGCAGCCCGGGACTCGGGGATGGTGAAGCTTTCTTT. Its protein is CASSPGLGDGEAFF.

This clonotype appeared a few times. A read error may produce the germline difference seen at one junction end. The rearrangement uses TRBV12-3 or TRBV12-4 and TRBJ2-3, with D uncertain. The CDR3 extends over 17 amino acids. CDR3 bases: TGTGCCAGCAGCTTAGGGCCTGGGTATTCGACAACAGATACGCAGTATTTT. This gives the protein CASSLGPGYSTTDTQYF.

The rearrangement joins TRBV15 to TRBJ2-3, with 7 bases aligning to TRBD2. The CDR3 contains 17 residues. Germline loops: CDR1 LNHNV, CDR2 YYDKDF (reference sequence). After removal of 0 bases from V and 1 base from J, the junction contained 7 bases not matched to a gene. DNA of the CDR3: TGTGCCACCAGCAGAGAAATAGGACGGGGGGGCACAGATACGCAGTATTTT. Translated, it gives CATSREIGRGGTDTQYF.

This clonotype was detected only a few times. The genes are TRBV7-9 and TRBJ2-2; D remains ambiguous. Trimming stripped 5 bases from V and 5 bases from J, with 18 bases between. The CDR3 runs to 16 residues. Germline V gene lookup returns CDR1 SEHNR and CDR2 FQNEAQ (reference sequence). Written as DNA, the CDR3 is TGTGCCAGCAGCCCCAGATCAGGCGGAAGAACCGGGGAGCTGTTTTTT. Protein sequence: CASSPRSGGRTGELFF.

This clonotype turned up a few times. The chain combines TRBV19 with TRBJ1-1; TRBD1 matches at 9 bases. V lost 6 bases to trimming and J lost 4 bases; unmatched junction nucleotides: 9. The CDR3 loop spans 15 amino acids. Looked up from germline, CDR1 is LNHDA and CDR2 is SQIVND (reference sequence). The CDR3 loop reads CASSKIRDRATEAFF. The CDR3 DNA follows: TGTGCCAGTAGCAAAATACGGGACAGGGCCACTGAAGCTTTCTTT.

The chain has TRBV20-1 and TRBJ1-1, with no clear D. CDR1 is DFQATT and CDR2 is SNEGSKA in the germline V gene (reference sequence). The CDR3 runs 10 residues. V lost 4 bases and J lost 6, with 6 bases in between. The CDR3, as DNA: TGCAGTGCTAAAATCCCTGAAGCTTTCTTT. As protein: CSAKIPEAFF.

In DNA, the CDR3 is TGTGCCATCGGCCAGCGGGACAACCAAGAGACCCAGTACTTC. It specifies CAIGQRDNQETQYF. The rearrangement joins TRBV10-3 to TRBJ2-5; D may be TRBD2 (7 bases). V was shortened by 8 bases and J by 0 bases, with 13 bases between the two germline ends. The CDR3 sequence is 14 residues long. Germline V gives CDR1 ENHRY, CDR2 SYGVKD.

The chain combines TRBV20-1 with TRBJ1-1; D is possibly TRBD1 (6 bases). The CDR3 contains 17 residues. CDR1 is DFQATT and CDR2 is SNEGSKA in the germline V gene (reference sequence). Trimming cost V 3 bases and J 3 bases, with 23 bases left between them. In DNA, the CDR3 is TGCAGTGCTAGTCCGTACTCGGGGGGCTGGTTGGACACTGAAGCTTTCTTT. Amino acid sequence: CSASPYSGGWLDTEAFF.

This clonotype was seen a few times. This chain connects TRBV6-2 or TRBV6-3 to TRBJ1-2; 7 nucleotides line up with TRBD1. This CDR3 comprises 15 residues. The germline CDR1 and CDR2 sequences are MNHEY and SVGEGT. The ends lost 7 bases at V and 4 bases at J; junction bases unmatched: 12. CDR3 sequence: CASTPVGQRTYGYTF. The DNA for the CDR3 is TGTGCCAGCACCCCTGTGGGACAGCGAACCTATGGCTACACCTTC.

The J gene is TRBJ1-2, the V gene TRBV14, with unresolved D. The CDR3 runs 14 residues. Germline V gives CDR1 SGHDN, CDR2 FVKESK. Trimming pared 4 bases from V and 8 bases from J, leaving 17 bases between. This CDR3 reads CASSRASWVLGYTF. The CDR3 nucleotides are TGTGCCAGCAGCCGCGCATCATGGGTGTTGGGCTACACCTTC.

This chain uses TRBV9 with TRBJ2-1; 9 nucleotides align to TRBD2. Germline V gene lookup returns CDR1 SGDLS and CDR2 YYNGEE. J lost 3 bases, V lost 0 bases, and 7 bases had no gene match. The CDR3 has 17 residues. CDR3 loop: CASSVAASGVLYNEQFF. Written as DNA, the CDR3 is TGTGCCAGCAGCGTAGCGGCTAGCGGGGTGCTCTACAATGAGCAGTTCTTC. The variable domain in full, with the rest retrieved from reference TRBV9 and TRBJ2-1, is DSGVTQTPKHLITATGQRVTLRCSPRSGDLSVYWYQQSLDQGLQFLIQYYNGEERAKGNILERFSAQQFPDLHSELNLSSLELGDSALYFCASSVAASGVLYNEQFFGPGTRLTVL.

This chain links TRBV25-1 with TRBJ2-1, with a tentative D call TRBD2 (5 bases). This CDR3 is built from 14 residues. Germline lookup yields CDR1 MGHDK and CDR2 SYGVNS. With 4 bases removed from V and 1 base from J, the gap between germline ends came to 8 bases. CDR3 protein: CASSGPGSYNEQFF. CDR3 in DNA: TGTGCCAGCAGTGGACCGGGGTCCTACAATGAGCAGTTCTTC.

The chain employs TRBV6-1 and TRBJ2-1, with D perhaps matching TRBD2 (7 bases). Trimming pared 6 bases from V and 0 bases from J, leaving 12 bases between. Germline values: CDR1 MNHNS, CDR2 SASEGT. The length of the CDR3 is 15 residues. The CDR3 here is CASSQGGASYNEQFF. The CDR3 region has the DNA TGTGCCAGCAGCCAAGGGGGGGCCTCCTACAATGAGCAGTTCTTC.

The chain uses TRBV4-3 and TRBJ2-5; D possibly uses TRBD1 or TRBD2 (6 bases each). V was shortened by 4 bases and J by 5 bases, with 14 bases between the two germline ends. Germline CDR1 is LGHNA and CDR2 is YSLEER. The CDR3 spans 14 residues. CDR3 sequence (DNA): TGCGCCAGCAGCCCAGCAGGGGCGGGGGAGACCCAGTACTTC. Residues: CASSPAGAGETQYF.

This clonotype was detected ten times or more. This sequence joins TRBV7-6 and TRBJ2-5, with no clear D. Trimming stripped 5 bases from V and 1 base from J, with 11 bases between. The CDR3 consists of 14 residues. In germline, CDR1 is SGHVS, CDR2 FNYEAQ. This CDR3 reads CASSAPGAQETQYF. CDR3 coding DNA: TGTGCCAGCAGCGCCCCCGGTGCCCAAGAGACCCAGTACTTC.

The rearrangement links TRBV2 to TRBJ2-3; 9 bases match TRBD1. Germline-derived CDR1 and CDR2 are SNHLY and FYNNEI. This CDR3 spans 17 amino acids. With 3 bases clipped from V and 5 bases from J, the junction kept 12 bases outside the gene matches. The CDR3 reads CASSDPGQGIWVDTQYF. The CDR3 DNA reads TGTGCCAGCAGTGACCCTGGACAGGGGATTTGGGTAGATACGCAGTATTTT.